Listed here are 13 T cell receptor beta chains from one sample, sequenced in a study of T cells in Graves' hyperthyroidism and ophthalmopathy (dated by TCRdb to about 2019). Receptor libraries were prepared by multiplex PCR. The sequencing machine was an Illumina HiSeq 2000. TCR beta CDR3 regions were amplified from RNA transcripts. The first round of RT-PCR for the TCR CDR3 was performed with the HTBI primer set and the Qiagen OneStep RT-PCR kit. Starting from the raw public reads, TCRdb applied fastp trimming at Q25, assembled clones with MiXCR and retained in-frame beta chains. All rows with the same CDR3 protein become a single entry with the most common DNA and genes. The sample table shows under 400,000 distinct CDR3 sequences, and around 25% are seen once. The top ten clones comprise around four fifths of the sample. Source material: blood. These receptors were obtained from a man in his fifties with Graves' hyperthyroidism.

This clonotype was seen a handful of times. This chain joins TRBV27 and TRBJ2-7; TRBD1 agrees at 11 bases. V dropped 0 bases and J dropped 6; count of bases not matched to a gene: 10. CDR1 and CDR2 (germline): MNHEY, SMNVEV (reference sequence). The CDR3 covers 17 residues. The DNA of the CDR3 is TGTGCCAGCAGTTTATCAAAATTGAGGGACAGGGGGAGCGAGCAGTACTTC. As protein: CASSLSKLRDRGSEQYF.

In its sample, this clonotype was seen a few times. The CDR3 loop is CSVSPSNYGYTF. CDR3 in DNA: TGCAGCGTTTCCCCTTCTAACTATGGCTACACCTTC. V is TRBV29-1 and J is TRBJ1-2; D gene unclear. The CDR3 consists of 12 residues. The germline gives CDR1 SQVTM, CDR2 ANQGSEA. V lost 5 bases and J lost 0, with 7 bases in between. Filled out from reference TRBV29-1 and TRBJ1-2, the complete variable domain reads SAVISQKPSRDICQRGTSLTIQCQVDSQVTMMFWYRQQPGQSLTLIATANQGSEATYESGFVIDKFPISRPNLTFSTLTVSNMSPEDSSIYLCSVSPSNYGYTFGSGTRLTVV.

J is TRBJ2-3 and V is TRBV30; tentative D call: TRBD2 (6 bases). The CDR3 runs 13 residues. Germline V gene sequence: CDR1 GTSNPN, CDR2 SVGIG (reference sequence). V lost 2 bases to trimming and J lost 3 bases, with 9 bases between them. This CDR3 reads CAWSSGGTDTQYF. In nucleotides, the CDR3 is TGTGCCTGGAGTTCCGGAGGGACAGATACGCAGTATTTT.

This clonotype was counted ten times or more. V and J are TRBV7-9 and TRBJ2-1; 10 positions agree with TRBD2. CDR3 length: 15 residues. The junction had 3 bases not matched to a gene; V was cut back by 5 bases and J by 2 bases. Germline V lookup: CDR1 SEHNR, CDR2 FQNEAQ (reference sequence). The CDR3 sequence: CASSPLAGAYNEQFF. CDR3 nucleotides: TGTGCCAGCAGCCCCCTAGCGGGAGCCTACAATGAGCAGTTCTTC.

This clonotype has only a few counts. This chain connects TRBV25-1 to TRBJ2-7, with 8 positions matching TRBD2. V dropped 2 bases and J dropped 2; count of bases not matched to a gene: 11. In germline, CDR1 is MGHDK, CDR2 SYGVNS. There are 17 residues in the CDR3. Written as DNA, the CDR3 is TGTGCCAGCAGTGAAAACGACCAGCGGGAGTACCCCTACGAGCAGTACTTC. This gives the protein CASSENDQREYPYEQYF.

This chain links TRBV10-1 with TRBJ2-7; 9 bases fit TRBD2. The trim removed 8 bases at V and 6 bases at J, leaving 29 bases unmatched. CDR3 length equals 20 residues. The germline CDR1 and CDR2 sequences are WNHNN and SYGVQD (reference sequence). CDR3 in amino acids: CASARRGESSPLRAGGEQYF. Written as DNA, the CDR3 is TGCGCCAGCGCCCGAAGGGGAGAAAGTTCCCCTTTGCGAGCGGGAGGCGAGCAGTACTTC.

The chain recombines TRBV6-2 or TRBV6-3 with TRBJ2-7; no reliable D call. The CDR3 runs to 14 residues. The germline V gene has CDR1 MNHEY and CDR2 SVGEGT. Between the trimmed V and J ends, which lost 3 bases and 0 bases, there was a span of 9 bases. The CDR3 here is CASSYVGDSYEQYF. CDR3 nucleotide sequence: TGTGCCAGCAGTTATGTCGGAGACTCCTACGAGCAGTACTTC.

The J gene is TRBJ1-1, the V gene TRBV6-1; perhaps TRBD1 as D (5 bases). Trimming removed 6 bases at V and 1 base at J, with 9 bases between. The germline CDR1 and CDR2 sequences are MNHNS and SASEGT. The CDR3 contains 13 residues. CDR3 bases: TGTGCCAGCAGAAACACAGGGAACACTGAAGCTTTCTTT. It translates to CASRNTGNTEAFF.

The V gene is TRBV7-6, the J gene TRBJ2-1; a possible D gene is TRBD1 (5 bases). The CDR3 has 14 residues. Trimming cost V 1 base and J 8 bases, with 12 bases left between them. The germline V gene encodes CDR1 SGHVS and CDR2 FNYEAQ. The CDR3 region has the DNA TGTGCCAGCAGCTTAGGGTCCAGGGTGGATGAGCAGTTCTTC. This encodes CASSLGSRVDEQFF.

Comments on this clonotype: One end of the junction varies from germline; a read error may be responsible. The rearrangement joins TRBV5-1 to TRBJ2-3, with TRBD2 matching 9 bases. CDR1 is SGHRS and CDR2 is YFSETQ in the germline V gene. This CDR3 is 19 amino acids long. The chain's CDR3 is CASSLDPLAGGPSTDTQYF. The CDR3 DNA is TGTGCCAGCAGCTTAGATCCACTTGCGGGAGGGCCGAGCACAGATACGCAGTATTTT.

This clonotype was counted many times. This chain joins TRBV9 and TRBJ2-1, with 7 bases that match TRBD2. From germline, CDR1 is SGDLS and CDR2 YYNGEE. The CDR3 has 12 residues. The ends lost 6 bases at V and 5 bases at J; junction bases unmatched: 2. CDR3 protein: CASTAGDNEQFF. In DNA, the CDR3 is TGTGCCAGCACTGCGGGGGACAATGAGCAGTTCTTC.

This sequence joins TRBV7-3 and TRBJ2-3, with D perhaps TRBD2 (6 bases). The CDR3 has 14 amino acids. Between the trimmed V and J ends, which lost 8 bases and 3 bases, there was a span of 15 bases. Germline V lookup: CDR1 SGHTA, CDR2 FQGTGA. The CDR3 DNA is TGTGCCAGCTCCAGGTCGGGAGAGACAGATACGCAGTATTTT. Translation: CASSRSGETDTQYF.

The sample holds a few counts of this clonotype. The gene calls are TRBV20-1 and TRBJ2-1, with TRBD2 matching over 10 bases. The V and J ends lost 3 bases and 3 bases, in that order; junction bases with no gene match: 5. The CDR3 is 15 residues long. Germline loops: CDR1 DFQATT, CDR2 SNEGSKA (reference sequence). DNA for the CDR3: TGCAGTGCTAGCGCGCTAGCGGGAGACTACAATGAGCAGTTCTTC. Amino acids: CSASALAGDYNEQFF.